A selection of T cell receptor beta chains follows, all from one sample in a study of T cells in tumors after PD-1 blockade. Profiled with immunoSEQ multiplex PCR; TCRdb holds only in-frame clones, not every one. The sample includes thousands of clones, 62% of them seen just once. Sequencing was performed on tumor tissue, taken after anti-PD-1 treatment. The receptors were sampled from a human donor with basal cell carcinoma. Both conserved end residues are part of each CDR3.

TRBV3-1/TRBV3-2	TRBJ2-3	CASSQGDKGSTDTQYF
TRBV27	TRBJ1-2	CASSLGQNYGYTF
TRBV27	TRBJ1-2	CASSSAGTVEGYTF
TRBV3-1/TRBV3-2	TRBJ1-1	CASSQGDRNTEAFF
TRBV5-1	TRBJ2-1	CASSLGQGAIGTNEQFF